The rows below give T cell receptor beta chains drawn from one sample of a study of cytomegalovirus exposure and HLA in healthy donors. Some clones are missing from TCRdb's copy, which holds only in-frame ones; the method was immunoSEQ multiplex PCR. Of about 99,000 clones listed, about a tenth are singletons. Material: PBMCs. These receptors were collected from a man between 35 and 55 years old in good health and CMV-seropositive. The CDR3 runs from the conserved cysteine through the conserved F or W. D genes are given only for firm matches. Some rows have no size entry. The others give once, few or many, or a class for an expanded clone.

abundance: few
j_gene: TRBJ1-2
d_gene: NA
v_gene: TRBV5-1
CDR3aa: CASSLVPANYGYTF
CDR3nt: TGCGCCAGCAGCTTGGTTCCAGCTAACTATGGCTACACCTTC

abundance: few
j_gene: TRBJ2-7
d_gene: NA
v_gene: TRBV29-1
CDR3aa: CSVGSGEAGSEQYF
CDR3nt: TGCAGCGTTGGGAGTGGGGAGGCTGGCTCCGAGCAGTACTTC

abundance: few
j_gene: TRBJ2-7
d_gene: TRBD1
v_gene: TRBV5-6
CDR3aa: CASSLRDSSYEQYF
CDR3nt: TGTGCCAGCAGCCTCCGGGACAGCTCCTACGAGCAGTACTTC

abundance: few
j_gene: TRBJ2-5
d_gene: TRBD2
v_gene: TRBV4-2
CDR3aa: CASSLVGAGGPRETQYF
CDR3nt: TGTGCCAGCAGCCTGGTTGGGGCGGGAGGCCCCCGAGAGACCCAGTACTTC

abundance: NA
j_gene: TRBJ1-1
d_gene: NA
v_gene: TRBV10-3
CDR3aa: CAIKWSSDQGEAFF
CDR3nt: TGTGCCATCAAGTGGTCGTCGGATCAGGGTGAAGCTTTCTTT

abundance: few
j_gene: TRBJ2-7
d_gene: TRBD1
v_gene: TRBV28
CDR3aa: CASSLQGQGANYEQYF
CDR3nt: TGTGCCAGCAGTTTACAGGGACAGGGTGCCAACTACGAGCAGTACTTC

abundance: few
j_gene: TRBJ2-5
d_gene: TRBD2
v_gene: TRBV4-1
CDR3aa: CASSQLAGEETQYF
CDR3nt: TGCGCCAGCAGCCAACTAGCGGGGGAAGAGACCCAGTACTTC

abundance: NA
j_gene: TRBJ2-7
d_gene: NA
v_gene: TRBV6-1
CDR3aa: CARSERHYEQYF
CDR3nt: TGTGCCAGAAGTGAGAGGCACTACGAGCAGTACTTC

abundance: NA
j_gene: TRBJ1-2
d_gene: NA
v_gene: TRBV19
CDR3aa: CASSMGQGYGYTF
CDR3nt: TGTGCCAGTAGTATGGGGCAGGGGTATGGCTACACCTTC

abundance: NA
j_gene: TRBJ2-7
d_gene: NA
v_gene: TRBV11-3
CDR3aa: CASSSRYEQYF
CDR3nt: TGTGCCAGCAGCTCCCGTTACGAGCAGTACTTC

abundance: few
j_gene: TRBJ2-3
d_gene: TRBD2
v_gene: TRBV5-1
CDR3aa: CASRDKAGGATDTQYF
CDR3nt: TGCGCCAGCAGAGACAAAGCGGGAGGAGCCACAGATACGCAGTATTTT

abundance: few
j_gene: TRBJ1-1
d_gene: NA
v_gene: TRBV5-3
CDR3aa: CARSFLGRRTEAFF
CDR3nt: TGTGCCAGAAGCTTTCTGGGGAGACGGACTGAAGCTTTCTTT

abundance: few
j_gene: TRBJ2-7
d_gene: TRBD1
v_gene: TRBV25-1
CDR3aa: CASSESDRATYEQYF
CDR3nt: TGTGCCAGCAGTGAATCGGACAGGGCGACCTACGAGCAGTACTTC

abundance: few
j_gene: TRBJ2-1
d_gene: NA
v_gene: TRBV21-1
CDR3aa: CASSKQTSGRYNEQFF
CDR3nt: TGTGCCAGCAGCAAACAGACTAGCGGGAGATACAATGAGCAGTTCTTC

abundance: few
j_gene: TRBJ1-1
d_gene: NA
v_gene: TRBV7-9
CDR3aa: CASSPPTRQFAEAFF
CDR3nt: TGTGCCAGCAGCCCACCCACCAGGCAGTTCGCTGAAGCTTTCTTT

abundance: NA
j_gene: TRBJ1-2
d_gene: NA
v_gene: TRBV27
CDR3aa: CASSERDLASGYTF
CDR3nt: TGTGCCAGCAGCGAACGGGACCTAGCGAGTGGCTACACCTTC

abundance: few
j_gene: TRBJ2-5
d_gene: NA
v_gene: TRBV5-1
CDR3aa: CASSSQETQYF
CDR3nt: TGCGCCAGCAGCTCTCAAGAGACCCAGTACTTC